The 9 T cell receptor beta chains given below trace back to one sample, sequenced in a study of shared clonotypes between healthy human individuals. Profiling relied on immunoSEQ multiplex PCR, and the TCRdb table lists in-frame clones only, not all of them. The sample contains around 200,000 clones, approximately 62% of which appear only once. Sample: memory CD4+ T cells sorted from blood. As to subset: CD45RA-negative fraction. These receptors all come from a man aged 25-40 years in good health.

This clone was seen only a few times. The gene calls are TRBV11-1 and TRBJ2-2; D call uncertain. Germline-derived CDR1 and CDR2 are SGHAT and FQDESV (reference sequence). V was trimmed by 6 bases and J by 0 bases, leaving 8 bases between them. This CDR3 comprises 14 residues. CDR3: CASRAAPNTGELFF. The DNA of the CDR3 is TGTGCCAGCAGGGCGGCTCCGAACACCGGGGAGCTGTTTTTT.

A word on this clone: Since a much larger clone is just one base distant, this may be a read error. At the DNA level, this CDR3 is encoded by other sequences in the same sample as well. The CDR3 loop is CASSSGQGQYTEAFF. As DNA, the CDR3 is TGTGCCAGCAGTTCCGGACAGGGACAATACACTGAAGCTTTCTTT. The chain links TRBV7-9 to TRBJ1-1; TRBD1 matches at 8 bases. The CDR3 is 15 amino acids. The J segment lost 3 bases and the V segment lost 6 bases, leaving 9 bases of the junction unmatched. Germline CDR1 reads SEHNR; CDR2 reads FQNEAQ (reference sequence).

The chain carries TRBV10-1 and TRBJ2-3; 10 nucleotides align to TRBD2. V lost 2 bases to trimming and J lost 5 bases; unmatched junction nucleotides: 4. CDR1 WNHNN and CDR2 SYGVQD come from the germline V gene (reference sequence). The CDR3 has 15 amino acids. The chain's CDR3 is CASSENPSGGDTQYF. CDR3 DNA sequence: TGCGCCAGCAGTGAGAACCCTAGCGGGGGAGATACGCAGTATTTT.

This clone has just a few counts. The chain has TRBV10-3 and TRBJ2-3; D gene ambiguous. The V end was cut by 4 bases, the J end by 6 bases, with 8 bases between. CDR3 size: 12 residues. Germline CDR1 ENHRY, CDR2 SYGVKD. In nucleotides, the CDR3 is TGTGCCATCAGTGGGGTAGACGATACGCAGTATTTT. Translated: CAISGVDDTQYF.

The rearrangement links TRBV18 to TRBJ2-2; TRBD2 agrees at 9 bases. The CDR3 has 16 residues. Trimming took 3 bases from V and 0 from J; bases not matched to a gene: 2. Germline V gives CDR1 KGHSH, CDR2 LQKENI. CDR3 nucleotide sequence: TGTGCCAGCTCACCCGGACTAGCGTCGAACACCGGGGAGCTGTTTTTT. Residues: CASSPGLASNTGELFF.

The V gene is TRBV9, the J gene TRBJ1-3; no reliable D call. V gave up 0 bases and J gave up 0 bases, with 13 bases separating them. The CDR3 is 17 residues long. Looked up from germline, CDR1 is SGDLS and CDR2 is YYNGEE. CDR3 nucleotide sequence: TGTGCCAGCAGCGTAGAGGGATGGGTCTCCTCTGGAAACACCATATATTTT. Protein: CASSVEGWVSSGNTIYF.

The chain carries TRBV7-2 and TRBJ2-1; 13 bases agree with TRBD2. With V trimmed by 6 bases and J by 8 bases, 4 bases remained unmatched. The CDR3 spans 14 residues. Looked up from germline, CDR1 is SGHTA and CDR2 is FQGNSA. The CDR3 DNA follows: TGTGCCAGCAGGAGGACTAGCGGGAGCGATGAGCAGTTCTTC. This codes for CASRRTSGSDEQFF.

The chain uses TRBV11-3 and TRBJ2-5; D possibly corresponds to TRBD2 (7 bases). The CDR3 is made up of 16 amino acids. Germline lookup yields CDR1 SGHNT and CDR2 YENEEA. Between the trimmed V and J ends, which lost 4 bases and 0 bases, there was a span of 15 bases. CDR3 nucleotides: TGTGCCAGCAGCTGGGGGGGCCTAGCGGACCAAGAGACCCAGTACTTC. Encoded protein: CASSWGGLADQETQYF.

This clone was found a few times. The chain links TRBV20-1 to TRBJ1-1; D is uncertain. Trimming took 5 bases from V and 7 from J, leaving 8 bases between them. From germline, CDR1 is DFQATT and CDR2 SNEGSKA (reference sequence). This CDR3 comprises 10 residues. CDR3 loop: CSAFENEAFF. The CDR3, as DNA: TGCAGTGCTTTCGAAAATGAAGCTTTCTTT.